The table lists the clone carrying this T cell receptor beta chain with a few counts. This CDR3 region has 13 residues. The V end lost 8 bases, the J end lost 4 bases, and 11 bases lay between the germline ends. CDR1 is MGHRA and CDR2 is YSYEKL in the germline V gene. This sample is drawn from a study of T-cell reconstitution after alpha-beta-depleted transplantation in children. Preparing the TCRbeta library involved the use of unique molecular identifiers. TCRdb reanalysed the PCR reads using MiXCR and keeps one entry per CDR3 protein. The table has some 500,000 distinct CDR3 sequences, 18% seen once.

Sequenced material: PBMCs from the stem cell graft donor, taken from the stem cell graft. The TCR originated in a human donor who donated a stem cell graft to a child with acute lymphoblastic leukemia. The V gene is TRBV4-1, the J gene TRBJ1-4; D remains unclear. The CDR3 is CASSRTFNEKLFF. The CDR3 region has the DNA TGCGCCAGCTCCCGGACCTTTAATGAAAAACTGTTTTTT.